This TCR beta chain was sequenced during a study of PD-L1 blockade in urothelial cancer. Study context: Blood analysis was done at 3 weeks (second dose) and 6 weeks after treatment began. Study results and caveats: Durable benefit accompanied greater 3-week expansion of tumor-associated blood clones. Pretreatment clonality of the blood TCR repertoire below the median was predictive of superior survival.

The CDR3 sequence is 15 residues long. Unmatched junction bases numbered 2, after V lost 2 bases and J lost 2 bases. Germline CDR1 is SGHDN and CDR2 is FVKESK. This clone was recorded once. Its antigen remains unknown. Clones were read by immunoSEQ multiplex PCR, and TCRdb kept only the in-frame ones, dropping some. Of tens of thousands of clones in the sample, roughly 80% were seen once. Time point in this sample: pretreatment peripheral blood. The sequencing used PBMCs, collected around atezolizumab (anti-PD-L1) treatment. The chain joins TRBV14 to TRBJ2-1; 8 nucleotides agree with TRBD2. The TCR sequence derives from a man in his forties with urothelial cancer. CDR3 protein: CASSQQAGAYNEQFF. DNA for the CDR3: TGTGCCAGCAGCCAACAAGCGGGAGCCTACAATGAGCAGTTCTTC.